One sample yielded the 15 T cell receptor beta chains listed below, sequenced in a study of T cell changes during pregnancy in multiple sclerosis. TCRdb's copy holds only in-frame clones and misses some; the assay was immunoSEQ multiplex PCR. Among over 45,000 clones listed, around 89% were seen once. The input for sequencing was peripheral blood, taken after pregnancy. Receptors were obtained from a female donor with multiple sclerosis, enrolled in a pregnancy study.

This rearrangement joins TRBV19 to TRBJ1-5; TRBD1 agrees at 7 bases. The CDR3 runs to 17 residues. Germline CDR1 reads LNHDA; CDR2 reads SQIVND (reference sequence). V lost 5 bases, J lost 4 bases, and 14 bases stayed unmatched. CDR3 nucleotide sequence: TGTGCCAGTAGTCGCCCCTCAGGGGGTAATCCTAATCAGCCCCAGCATTTT. Protein product: CASSRPSGGNPNQPQHF.

V and J are TRBV30 and TRBJ1-5; D remains unclear. Germline V gene data show CDR1 as GTSNPN and CDR2 as SVGIG (reference sequence). The length of the CDR3 is 13 residues. V lost 1 base and J 7 bases, leaving 11 bases between the germline ends. The chain's CDR3 is CAWSGERVQPQHF. CDR3 bases: TGTGCCTGGAGTGGCGAGCGGGTCCAGCCCCAGCATTTT.

V and J are TRBV6-5 and TRBJ1-2, with 7 positions matching TRBD1. Per the germline V gene, CDR1 is MNHEY and CDR2 is SVGAGI. V shed 0 bases, J shed 3 bases, and the junction held 7 bases outside the gene matches. The CDR3 consists of 16 residues. The CDR3 spells CASSYSRTGTHYGYTF. CDR3 DNA sequence: TGTGCCAGCAGTTACTCCAGGACAGGCACCCACTATGGCTACACCTTC.

V usage is TRBV4-1 and J usage is TRBJ2-1; 7 bases align to TRBD1. The ends lost 2 bases at V and 3 bases at J; junction bases unmatched: 7. Germline V gene sequence: CDR1 MGHRA, CDR2 YSYEKL. There are 16 residues in the CDR3. CDR3 nucleotide sequence: TGCGCCAGCAGCCAACCGAAGGGGGCGGGCTACAATGAGCAGTTCTTC. Its translation is CASSQPKGAGYNEQFF.

V is TRBV4-3 and J is TRBJ2-1, with 7 bases identical to TRBD2. The ends lost 0 bases at V and 12 bases at J; junction bases unmatched: 2. CDR3 length: 12 amino acids. The germline CDR1 and CDR2 sequences are LGHNA and YSLEER. The CDR3 sequence is CASSQDSGGQFF. CDR3 nucleotides: TGCGCCAGCAGCCAAGACTCGGGGGGGCAGTTCTTC.

V is TRBV18 and J is TRBJ2-5; tentative D call: TRBD1 (6 bases). CDR1 is KGHSH and CDR2 is LQKENI in the germline V gene. V was clipped by 3 bases and J by 5 bases, with 13 bases between them. The CDR3 contains 14 residues. In nucleotides, the CDR3 is TGTGCCAGCTCACCGTCTCAGGGGCAGGAGACCCAGTACTTC. Amino acid sequence: CASSPSQGQETQYF.

The rearrangement uses TRBV2 and TRBJ2-7; the match to TRBD2 covers 7 bases. Germline V CDR1 and CDR2: SNHLY, FYNNEI. The CDR3 is 12 amino acids. Trimming cost V 6 bases and J 4 bases; bases outside gene matches: 3. The CDR3 DNA follows: TGTGCCAGCAGCCTACTAGCGTACGAGCAGTACTTC. This gives the protein CASSLLAYEQYF.

The V gene is TRBV7-8, the J gene TRBJ2-7; D remains ambiguous. From germline, CDR1 is SGHVS and CDR2 FQNEAQ. There are 16 residues in the CDR3. V dropped 1 base and J dropped 1 base, with 14 bases sitting between them. The CDR3 loop is CASSLGSRSTSYEQYF. In nucleotides, the CDR3 is TGTGCCAGCAGCTTAGGATCCAGGTCAACTTCCTACGAGCAGTACTTC.

On this clone itself: The junction differs from germline at one of its ends, possibly a read error. The chain joins TRBV7-2 to TRBJ2-1; TRBD2 might be the D (5 bases). The CDR3 has 13 amino acids. Germline CDR1 reads SGHTA; CDR2 reads FQGNSA. As DNA, the CDR3 is TGCTCCTCTGGGCTAGCTGCCTACAATGAGCAGTTCTTC. Translated, it gives CSSGLAAYNEQFF.

The V gene is TRBV5-8, the J gene TRBJ2-5; 8 bases are a match to TRBD2. From germline, CDR1 is SGHTS and CDR2 YDEGEE. The CDR3 runs 12 residues. With V trimmed by 4 bases and J by 13 bases, 9 bases remained unmatched. CDR3 DNA sequence: TGTGCCAGCAGCCCCCCGGGACTAGGGCGGTACTTC. It specifies CASSPPGLGRYF. Complete variable domain (other parts from reference TRBV5-8 and TRBJ2-5): EAGVTQSPTHLIKTRGQQATLRCSPISGHTSVYWYQQALGLGLQFLLWYDEGEERNRGNFPPRFSGRQFPNYSSELNVNALELEDSALYLCASSPPGLGRYFGPGTRLLVL.

The count of this clone is one. V gene TRBV5-1 combines with J gene TRBJ2-3; D is uncertain. V was shortened by 0 bases and J by 1 base, with 6 bases between the two germline ends. CDR1 is SGHRS, CDR2 YFSETQ, per germline. CDR3 length: 14 residues. CDR3 residues: CASSLVPGTDTQYF. CDR3 in DNA: TGCGCCAGCAGCTTGGTTCCGGGCACAGATACGCAGTATTTT.

This clone was seen once. The CDR3 is CASSSLKGREGNTIYF. For the CDR3, the DNA is TGTGCCAGCAGCTCCCTCAAGGGGCGGGAAGGAAACACCATATATTTT. The chain couples TRBV7-9 to TRBJ1-3, with D possibly being TRBD1 (5 bases). Germline CDR1 and CDR2: SEHNR and FQNEAQ (reference sequence). The V and J ends lost 4 bases and 4 bases respectively, with 17 bases between them. The CDR3 has 16 amino acids. Full variable domain (missing parts from reference TRBV7-9 and TRBJ1-3): DTGVSQNPRHKITKRGQNVTFRCDPISEHNRLYWYRQTLGQGPEFLTYFQNEAQLEKSRLLSDRFSAERPKGSFSTLEIQRTEQGDSAMYLCASSSLKGREGNTIYFGEGSWLTVV.

The V and J genes are TRBV6-6 and TRBJ1-1; D remains unclear. The CDR3 runs 16 residues. CDR1 and CDR2 (germline): MNHNY, SVGAGI (reference sequence). Trimming took 7 bases from V and 5 from J, leaving 23 bases between them. CDR3 sequence: CASIPNPISGWTEAFF. Written as DNA, the CDR3 is TGTGCCAGCATCCCCAACCCCATATCGGGGTGGACTGAAGCTTTCTTT.

This chain connects TRBV7-9 to TRBJ2-7; 8 nucleotides agree with TRBD1. This CDR3 region has 13 residues. V lost 5 bases to trimming and J lost 7 bases; unmatched junction nucleotides: 7. Germline assignment: CDR1 SEHNR and CDR2 FQNEAQ (reference sequence). In DNA form, the CDR3 reads TGTGCCAGCAGCGTGGACAGGGCAAGGGAGCAGTACTTC. This translates into CASSVDRAREQYF.

This clone was recorded only once. This chain links TRBV2 with TRBJ1-5; a possible D gene is TRBD1 (5 bases). V lost 0 bases and J lost 6, with 12 bases in between. CDR3 length equals 15 residues. Germline V gene lookup returns CDR1 SNHLY and CDR2 FYNNEI. CDR3 loop: CASSEALGGRQPQHF. The CDR3 DNA reads TGTGCCAGCAGTGAAGCGCTCGGGGGTCGTCAGCCCCAGCATTTT.